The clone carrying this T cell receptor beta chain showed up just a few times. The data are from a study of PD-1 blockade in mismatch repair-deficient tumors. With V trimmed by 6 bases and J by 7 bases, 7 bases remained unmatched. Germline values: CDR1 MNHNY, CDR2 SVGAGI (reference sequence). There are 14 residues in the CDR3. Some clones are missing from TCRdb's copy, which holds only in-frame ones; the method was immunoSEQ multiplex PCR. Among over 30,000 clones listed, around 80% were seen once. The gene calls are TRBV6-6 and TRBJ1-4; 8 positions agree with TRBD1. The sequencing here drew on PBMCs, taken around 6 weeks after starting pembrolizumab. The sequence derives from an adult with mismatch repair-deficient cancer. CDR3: CASSRTGFSEKLFF. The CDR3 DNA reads TGTGCCAGCAGCCGGACAGGGTTTAGTGAAAAACTGTTTTTT.